This T cell receptor (beta chain) was sequenced during a study of control samples from healthy donors and cancer patients. Trimming took 10 bases from V and 3 from J, leaving 12 bases between them. This CDR3 has 12 amino acids. Germline-derived CDR1 and CDR2 are SNHLY and FYNNEI. Assay used: immunoSEQ multiplex PCR; TCRdb lists only in-frame clones, some missing. The top ten clones hold 2% to 3% of a sample with about 120,000 clones, over 90% of them seen once. Sequenced: blood. The TCR was taken from a man under 40 in good health. J is TRBJ2-5 and V is TRBV2; D might be TRBD1 (6 bases). CDR3 nucleotides: TGTGCCAACTCGGGACAAAAAGAGACCCAGTACTTC. It is translated as CANSGQKETQYF. The variable domain in full, completed from reference TRBV2 and TRBJ2-5, reads EPEVTQTPSHQVTQMGQEVILRCVPISNHLYFYWYRQILGQKVEFLVSFYNNEISEKSEIFDDQFSVERPDGSNFTLKIRSTKLEDSAMYFCANSGQKETQYFGPGTRLLVL.